This T cell receptor (beta chain) was obtained from a study of T-cell reconstitution after alpha-beta-depleted transplantation in children. Whole-study findings and limits: About two months after transplant, alpha-beta T cells reportedly came from several hundred expanded graft clones. TCRbeta diversity was high at day 60 in some patients (a result of surviving recipient T cells and thymic progenitors).

This clonotype was seen a few times. Its antigen is undetermined. This sample's TCRbeta library carried unique molecular identifier barcodes. From the PCR reads, TCRdb called clonotypes with MiXCR, one entry per CDR3 protein. Seen here are some 600,000 distinct CDR3 sequences, 13% observed once, and the top ten hold over 2%. In germline, CDR1 is GTSNPN, CDR2 SVGIG (reference sequence). This CDR3 spans 14 amino acids. V was clipped by 0 bases and J by 2 bases, with 7 bases between them. The TCR originated in a male patient younger than 18 who had a stem cell transplant for acute myeloid leukemia, so the T cells may come from the graft donor. V usage is TRBV30 and J usage is TRBJ2-2; no reliable D call. The starting material was PBMCs, mostly from graft donor cells, obtained 360 days after TCRalphabeta/CD19-depleted stem cell transplant. As DNA, the CDR3 is TGTGCCTGGAGTGTAGGTCATAACACCGGGGAGCTGTTTTTT. Encoded protein: CAWSVGHNTGELFF. The full variable domain, its missing parts supplied by reference TRBV30 and TRBJ2-2, is SQTIHQWPATLVQPVGSPLSLECTVEGTSNPNLYWYRQAAGRGLQLLFYSVGIGQISSEVPQNLSASRPQDRQFILSSKKLLLSDSGFYLCAWSVGHNTGELFFGEGSRLTVL.